These 2 T cell receptor beta chains share one sample of origin, sequenced in a study of T cell changes during pregnancy in multiple sclerosis. Libraries were prepared by immunoSEQ multiplex PCR; TCRdb keeps only in-frame clonotypes and omits some of them. The sample has tens of thousands of clones, about 90% seen once. Sequenced here: CD4+ T cells from peripheral blood mononuclear cells, sampled in the second trimester of pregnancy. All receptors derive from a female donor with multiple sclerosis, enrolled in a pregnancy study.

The chain joins TRBV5-6 to TRBJ1-3; perhaps TRBD1 as D (6 bases). Germline CDR1 reads SGHDT; CDR2 reads YYEEEE. Trimming took off 1 base at V and 4 bases at J, with 15 bases between the two ends. This CDR3 comprises 16 residues. The CDR3 region is CASSLLAGVMGNTIYF. The CDR3 DNA reads TGTGCCAGCAGCTTGCTGGCAGGGGTTATGGGAAACACCATATATTTT.

V gene TRBV5-1 combines with J gene TRBJ1-6; tentative D call: TRBD1 (5 bases). The ends were cut back, 1 base at V and 3 bases at J, with 8 bases in the middle. CDR1 is SGHRS, CDR2 YFSETQ, per germline. This CDR3 has 15 amino acids. CDR3 loop: CASSLTGLYNSPLHF. The DNA for the CDR3 is TGCGCCAGCAGCTTGACAGGTCTCTATAATTCACCCCTCCACTTT.